This TCR beta chain was sequenced during a study of OX40 agonist ivuxolimab in advanced cancers. About the study: Approximately 40% of patients had received prior checkpoint inhibitor therapy.

The ends were cut back, 2 bases at V and 5 bases at J, with 11 bases in the middle. This CDR3 has 14 amino acids. CDR1 is SGHKS and CDR2 is YYEKEE in the germline V gene (reference sequence). Method: immunoSEQ multiplex PCR; TCRdb's copy keeps in-frame clones and lacks some. Of nearly 60,000 clones in the sample, approximately 75% were seen once. Patients had blood sampled at baseline and again on cycle 4 day 1 and cycle 7 day 1. This clonotype was sampled from an adult with an advanced solid tumor such as melanoma, head and neck, liver or kidney cancer. V and J are TRBV5-5 and TRBJ1-5; tentatively, D is TRBD1 (5 bases). Sample: CD4+ or CD8+ T cells sorted from blood, taken in a trial of the OX40 agonist ivuxolimab. The CDR3 region is CASSFGGGDQPQHF. The DNA of the CDR3 is TGTGCCAGCAGCTTCGGCGGGGGGGATCAGCCCCAGCATTTT.